This is a list of T cell receptor beta chains from one sample in a study of cytomegalovirus exposure and HLA in healthy donors. Sequencing used immunoSEQ multiplex PCR; TCRdb keeps in-frame clones, though not all of them. This table lists roughly 120,000 clones. Sequenced sample: PBMCs. These receptors were collected from a man aged 25-45 years in good health and CMV-seronegative. CDR3s include the opening cysteine and the closing phenylalanine or tryptophan. Each record gives: V gene, clone size, J gene, D gene, CDR3 length, CDR3 DNA, CDR3 protein. The D gene is left open where the match is weak. Size is omitted from some rows. Given values are once, few, many or a class for expanded clones.

TRBV21-1,.,TRBJ1-5,.,13,TGTGCCAGCAGCAAAAGGGGTAATCAGCCCCAGCATTTT,CASSKRGNQPQHF
TRBV10-3,.,TRBJ2-1,TRBD2,15,TGTGCCATCAGTGGACTAGCGGGAGTCTACAATGAGCAGTTCTTC,CAISGLAGVYNEQFF
TRBV27,.,TRBJ2-7,.,13,TGTGCCAGCAGTTTGATAGCGGATCACGAGCAGTACTTC,CASSLIADHEQYF
TRBV2,.,TRBJ2-2,.,12,TGTGCCAGCCGAGGGGGCACCGGGGAGCTGTTTTTT,CASRGGTGELFF
TRBV5-1,.,TRBJ2-1,.,13,TGCGCCAGCAGCCTAGAAGCAGCCCGCGAGCAGTTCTTC,CASSLEAAREQFF
TRBV6-1,.,TRBJ2-3,TRBD1,19,TGTGCCAGCAGTGGGGAATATGGGACAGTTGCCTCAAGCACAGATACGCAGTATTTT,CASSGEYGTVASSTDTQYF
TRBV15,.,TRBJ1-2,TRBD1,14,TGTGCCACCAGCACTGGGACAGGAAACTATGGCTACACCTTC,CATSTGTGNYGYTF
TRBV7-9,.,TRBJ2-5,.,13,TGTGCCAGCAGCCCAGGGTATACAGAGACCCAGTACTTC,CASSPGYTETQYF
TRBV7-2,.,TRBJ1-1,.,16,TGTGCCAGCAGCCAAGTCAGGTCTACTAGGAACACTGAAGCTTTCTTT,CASSQVRSTRNTEAFF
TRBV21-1,.,TRBJ1-1,.,17,TGTGCCAGCAGCAAAGCGGAAAGAAGAACAGGGTGTACTGAAGCTTTCTTT,CASSKAERRTGCTEAFF
TRBV28,.,TRBJ2-2,TRBD1,15,TGTGCCATCTCTTCTCAGGGGGATTATACCGGGGAGCTGTTTTTT,CAISSQGDYTGELFF
TRBV14,.,TRBJ2-3,.,12,TGTGCCAGCAGCCAAGATGGTTTCAGGGAGTATTTT,CASSQDGFREYF
TRBV15,.,TRBJ2-1,.,17,TGTGCCACCAGCTCGCCCAGGGGAGTGGGGGTACAGGGTGAGCAGTTCTTC,CATSSPRGVGVQGEQFF
TRBV7-9,.,TRBJ2-1,TRBD2,15,TGTGCCAGCAGCTTAGAGGTCGGGAGGGCCAATGAGCAGTTCTTC,CASSLEVGRANEQFF
TRBV11-2,.,TRBJ2-5,TRBD1,15,TGTGCCAGCAGCTTAGCCCCGGGACAGCAAGAGACCCAGTACTTC,CASSLAPGQQETQYF
TRBV27,.,TRBJ1-1,.,12,TGTGCCAGCAGTCTCCTTGGACAAGAAGCTTTCTTT,CASSLLGQEAFF
TRBV5-4,.,TRBJ2-3,.,13,TGTGCCAGCAGCTTGGATCTAGGAGATACGCAGTATTTT,CASSLDLGDTQYF
TRBV29-1,.,TRBJ2-7,TRBD2,13,TGCAGCGTCGTACCGGGACTAGGACACGAGCAGTACTTC,CSVVPGLGHEQYF
TRBV7-2,.,TRBJ2-7,TRBD2,16,TGTGCCAGCAGCTCCCGGACTAGCGGGAGCCGCTACGAGCAGTACTTC,CASSSRTSGSRYEQYF
TRBV7-9,.,TRBJ1-2,.,12,TGTGCCAGCAGCCTTGGCACAGGGACCTACACCTTC,CASSLGTGTYTF
TRBV7-9,.,TRBJ2-7,.,15,TGTGCCAGCAGCGCACGGGACACGGCCTCCTACGAGCAGTACTTC,CASSARDTASYEQYF
TRBV2,.,TRBJ2-7,TRBD2,16,TGTGCCAGCAGTGAAGGCCCTAGCGGGAGTCCCAACGAGCAGTACTTC,CASSEGPSGSPNEQYF
TRBV28,.,TRBJ2-7,TRBD2,15,TGTGCCAGCAGTTTATGGGGCGGGAGGGTCTACGAGCAGTACTTC,CASSLWGGRVYEQYF
TRBV6-6,.,TRBJ2-7,TRBD2,14,TGTGCCAGCAGTTACTCGGGGACTAGCTACGAGCAGTACTTC,CASSYSGTSYEQYF
TRBV4-1,.,TRBJ2-3,TRBD2,16,TGCGCCAGCAGCCAAGATCAGGCTAGCGGGAGTGATACGCAGTATTTT,CASSQDQASGSDTQYF
TRBV18,.,TRBJ2-5,TRBD1,13,TGTGCCAGCTCAAGACAGGGTTCAGAGACCCAGTACTTC,CASSRQGSETQYF
TRBV29-1,.,TRBJ2-7,TRBD1,13,TGCAGCGTTCGGGACAGGGTTACCTACGAGCAGTACTTC,CSVRDRVTYEQYF
TRBV6-1,.,TRBJ1-5,TRBD1,15,TGTGCCAGCAGCCCAATGACAGGGTCCAATCAGCCCCAGCATTTT,CASSPMTGSNQPQHF
TRBV6-4,.,TRBJ1-2,TRBD1,13,TGTGCCAGCAGTGACTCCGACAGGGGAGGCTACACCTTC,CASSDSDRGGYTF
TRBV15,.,TRBJ2-7,.,16,TGTGCCACCAGCAGAGATCCAGGGGACGGGGCCTACGAGCAGTACTTC,CATSRDPGDGAYEQYF
TRBV5-1,.,TRBJ2-1,.,12,TGCGCCAGCACGGCCCCAGGTCCCGTCAGGTTCTTC,CASTAPGPVRFF
TRBV4-3,.,TRBJ2-4,TRBD2,16,TGCGCCAGCAGCCAAGGTCTAGCGGGAGTGCAAAACATTCAGTACTTC,CASSQGLAGVQNIQYF
TRBV11-2,.,TRBJ2-2,TRBD1,16,TGTGCCAGCAGTTCTGCGGGACAGGGCTGGCCCGGGGAGCTGTTTTTT,CASSSAGQGWPGELFF
TRBV5-1,.,TRBJ2-7,.,14,TGCGCCAGCAGCTTGGGGCAGGGGAGCTACGAGCAGTACTTC,CASSLGQGSYEQYF
TRBV2,medium-sized,TRBJ2-2,.,14,TGTGCCAGCGGAGACAGGCCCGGGTCCGGGGAGCTGTTTTTT,CASGDRPGSGELFF
TRBV19,.,TRBJ2-3,.,12,TGTGCCAGTAGTACGCAGGGAGATACGCAGTATTTT,CASSTQGDTQYF
TRBV27,.,TRBJ1-2,.,13,TGTGCCAGCAGTTTCGGTGCTAACTATGGCTACACCTTC,CASSFGANYGYTF
TRBV11-3,.,TRBJ2-3,TRBD2,16,TGTGCCAGCAGCCCGGGACTAGCGGCTAGCACAGATACGCAGTATTTT,CASSPGLAASTDTQYF
TRBV2,.,TRBJ2-5,.,15,TGTGCCAGCAGTGAGGGGAGGACTACTCAAGAGACCCAGTACTTC,CASSEGRTTQETQYF
TRBV7-2,.,TRBJ2-7,.,16,TGTGCCAGCAGCTTAGGAGGGTTAAGACTCCTCTACGAGCAGTACTTC,CASSLGGLRLLYEQYF
TRBV30,.,TRBJ2-7,TRBD2,13,TGTGCCTGTAGACTAGCGGGGCACTACGAGCAGTACTTC,CACRLAGHYEQYF
TRBV28,medium-sized,TRBJ1-4,.,15,TGTGCCAGCAGTCGCACAGGGCGAGCGGAGGAAAAACTGTTTTTT,CASSRTGRAEEKLFF
TRBV7-8,.,TRBJ1-1,.,12,TGTGCCAGCAGCTTACTCCTCGGTGAAGCTTTCTTT,CASSLLLGEAFF
TRBV19,.,TRBJ1-5,.,15,TGTGCCAGTAGTATCGACGGGTCGGGCAATCAGCCCCAGCATTTT,CASSIDGSGNQPQHF
TRBV2,.,TRBJ2-5,TRBD2,17,TGTGCCAGCAGTGAGATTTCACTAGCGGGAGTCCAAGAGACCCAGTACTTC,CASSEISLAGVQETQYF
TRBV15,.,TRBJ1-2,TRBD1,15,TGTGCCACCAGCAGAGGGACAGGAGGGGGCTATGGCTACACCTTC,CATSRGTGGGYGYTF
TRBV11-2,.,TRBJ1-2,.,12,TGTGCCAGCAGCGTCGACTTCTATGGCTACACCTTC,CASSVDFYGYTF
TRBV28,.,TRBJ1-5,.,15,TGTGCCAGCAGGCCCTACGGACAGCCACGGCAGCCCCAGCATTTT,CASRPYGQPRQPQHF
TRBV28,.,TRBJ2-3,.,14,TGTGCCAGCAGTTTCGGGGGTGACACAGATACGCAGTATTTT,CASSFGGDTDTQYF
TRBV18,.,TRBJ2-1,.,15,TGTGCCAGCTCGGATAGCTTGTTATCCTACAATGAGCAGTTCTTC,CASSDSLLSYNEQFF
TRBV10-3,.,TRBJ1-1,.,13,TGTGCCATCAGTTCCATAAGGGGCACTGAAGCTTTCTTT,CAISSIRGTEAFF
TRBV19,.,TRBJ2-2,TRBD2,15,TGTGCCAGTAGGGGCGGGAGGGCCGGGTCCGGGGAGCTGTTTTTT,CASRGGRAGSGELFF
TRBV5-1,.,TRBJ1-3,.,15,TGCGCCAGCAGCTTTGGATCCGCCGGGGGAAACACCATATATTTT,CASSFGSAGGNTIYF